This T cell receptor (beta chain) was found in a study of cytomegalovirus exposure and HLA in healthy donors. Study-level findings and limits: Three CMV-associated chains proved CMV antigen-specific in vitro.

Trimming removed 3 bases at V and 7 bases at J, with 10 bases between. CDR3 length equals 13 residues. Per the germline V gene, CDR1 is MNHEY and CDR2 is SMNVEV (reference sequence). With respect to this clone: Its target is not known.

The table came from immunoSEQ multiplex PCR; TCRdb's copy has only in-frame clones and leaves some out. The sample lists about 180,000 clones, approximately 81% occurring once. The chain links TRBV27 to TRBJ1-5, with D perhaps TRBD1 (6 bases). The sequenced sample consisted of PBMCs. The receptor was derived from a man aged 18 to 29 in good health and CMV-seropositive. The DNA for the CDR3 is TGTGCCAGCAGTTTCACAGGGCGCCAGCCCCAGCATTTT. Translating gives CASSFTGRQPQHF.